Listed below are T cell receptor beta chains from one sample, sequenced in a study of blood T cell repertoires in COVID-19. Some clones are missing from TCRdb's copy, which holds only in-frame ones; the method was immunoSEQ multiplex PCR. Among 60,000 to 65,000 clones listed, roughly four fifths were seen once. Sequencing used peripheral blood. The receptors here all came from a man aged 60 to 75 with acute or convalescent COVID-19. Both conserved end residues are part of each CDR3. D genes are given only for firm matches. Clone size is given for some rows only: seen once, a few or many times, or a class if the clone is expanded.

clone_size	v_call	d_call	j_call	cdr3_nt	cdr3_aa
.	TRBV15	.	TRBJ2-7	TGTGCCACCAGCAGAGATGGGGGAGGCGAGCAGTACTTC	CATSRDGGGEQYF
.	TRBV19	TRBD2	TRBJ2-3	TGTGCCAGTAGCGCGGGGACTAGCGGGAGTAGTTTCCCTAGCACAGATACGCAGTATTTT	CASSAGTSGSSFPSTDTQYF
.	TRBV19	.	TRBJ1-1	TGTGCCAGTATACCCCCGGGTCGGGGGGGAGGCACTGAAGCTTTCTTT	CASIPPGRGGGTEAFF
.	TRBV30	TRBD1	TRBJ1-5	TGTGCCTTCCGGTTATTCGGGACAGGGGAAGGTCAGCCCCAGCATTTT	CAFRLFGTGEGQPQHF
.	TRBV5-4	TRBD2	TRBJ2-1	TGTGCCAGCAGCCTACCGACTAGCCTAAGGAGCAATGAGCAGTTCTTC	CASSLPTSLRSNEQFF
.	TRBV10-2	TRBD1	TRBJ1-2	TGCGCCAGCACCGAGGAGACAGGGGGATCCTATGGCTACACCTTC	CASTEETGGSYGYTF
.	TRBV6-5	.	TRBJ1-2	TGTGCCAGCGCTGTAGCCAGGGGCTATGGCTACACCTTC	CASAVARGYGYTF
.	TRBV7-9	.	TRBJ2-5	TGTGCCAGCAGCTTAGCAGGAGTAGAGACCCAGTACTTC	CASSLAGVETQYF
.	TRBV6-1	TRBD1	TRBJ2-3	TGTGCCAGCAGTGATAACAGGGGGTCCCCGCAGTATTTT	CASSDNRGSPQYF
.	TRBV10-2	TRBD1	TRBJ1-1	TGCGCCAGCAGGGGGCGGACAGGGGGAACTGAAGCTTTCTTT	CASRGRTGGTEAFF
.	TRBV19	.	TRBJ1-5	TGTGCCAGTAGTCCCGTAGTGGAGGGGCTCTATCAGCCCCAGCATTTT	CASSPVVEGLYQPQHF
.	TRBV6-1	TRBD2	TRBJ2-7	TGTGCCAGCAGTGAACTAGCGGGAGGGACCCTCTCCTACGAGCAGTACTTC	CASSELAGGTLSYEQYF
.	TRBV9	.	TRBJ2-2	TGTGCCAGCAACATACACGACACCGGGGAGCTGTTTTTT	CASNIHDTGELFF
.	TRBV5-1	.	TRBJ1-6	TGCGCCAGCAGCTCCCGGTCCGGGAATTCACCCCTCCACTTT	CASSSRSGNSPLHF
few	TRBV5-5	.	TRBJ2-1	TGTGCCAGCAGCTTGCGATTAACATTCAATGAGCAGTTCTTC	CASSLRLTFNEQFF
few	TRBV27	TRBD1	TRBJ2-7	TGTGCCAGCAGGTTACACAGGGGCTACGAGCAGTACTTC	CASRLHRGYEQYF
.	TRBV9	.	TRBJ2-7	TGTGCCAGCAGCGTAAACGGTGTATTCTACGAGCAGTACTTC	CASSVNGVFYEQYF
few	TRBV6-1	TRBD2	TRBJ2-7	TGTGCCAGCAGTGAATGGGCTAGCGGGAGCCAACCTGCCTCCTACGAGCAGTACTTC	CASSEWASGSQPASYEQYF
.	TRBV7-9	.	TRBJ1-4	TGTGCCAGCAGCCGGAGGGAGGAAAAACTGTTTTTT	CASSRREEKLFF
.	TRBV18	.	TRBJ2-1	TGTGCCAGCTCACCACCGGACCCGGAGGATGAGCAGTTCTTC	CASSPPDPEDEQFF